The rows below give T cell receptor beta chains drawn from one sample of a study of cytomegalovirus exposure and HLA in healthy donors. Libraries were prepared by immunoSEQ multiplex PCR; TCRdb keeps only in-frame clonotypes and omits some of them. Of roughly 160,000 clones listed, about three quarters were seen once; the top ten hold 2.5% to 3.5%. Sequencing was performed on PBMCs. The origin of the receptors is a woman aged 45-65 years in good health and CMV-seropositive. Both conserved end residues are part of each CDR3. D genes are given only for firm matches.

>TRBJ2-1|TRBD2|TRBV2
CASSRTSGTRNEQFF
>TRBJ2-7|-|TRBV11-3
CASTPGLLLNEQYF
>TRBJ2-2|-|TRBV7-2
CASSLSSGLSGELFF
>TRBJ2-7|TRBD2|TRBV7-9
CASSLGTSGRLGYEQYF
>TRBJ2-5|-|TRBV7-2
CASSLVPEETQYF
>TRBJ1-2|-|TRBV6-5
CASSPIRSVGNGYTF
>TRBJ1-1|TRBD1|TRBV5-6
CASSRGQGVFMNTEAFF
>TRBJ1-2|-|TRBV19
CASRAGAGDNYGYTF
>TRBJ1-4|TRBD1|TRBV5-4
CASSRTGGPDEKLFF
>TRBJ2-7|-|TRBV2
CASSVTGILSGSYEQYF
>TRBJ1-1|TRBD1|TRBV9
CASSPRTGDTEAFF
>TRBJ2-3|TRBD2|TRBV9
CASSVDPSGDTQYF
>TRBJ1-1|-|TRBV5-1
CASSSGGGIGTEAFF
>TRBJ2-5|TRBD2|TRBV4-1
CASSQGRAGSETQYF
>TRBJ1-1|-|TRBV15
CATSPRGRAEAFF
>TRBJ1-4|-|TRBV28
CASSLAAGNNEKLFF
>TRBJ2-5|-|TRBV5-4
CASTIGVGETQYF
>TRBJ2-2|-|TRBV29-1
CSAGAGSGELFF
>TRBJ1-1|-|TRBV30
CAWSELGGAFF
>TRBJ1-2|-|TRBV28
CASSGSPGYTF
>TRBJ2-1|TRBD1|TRBV15
CATSRDSGDREQFF
>TRBJ1-2|-|TRBV19
CASSNRVIDYGYTF
>TRBJ2-5|TRBD1|TRBV18
CASSPGGQRLGETQYF
>TRBJ2-7|-|TRBV5-1
CASSLNTGFVAYEQYF
>TRBJ2-1|TRBD1|TRBV5-1
CASLPGQGASDEQFF
>TRBJ2-7|-|TRBV5-6
CASSRAGEQYF
>TRBJ2-4|TRBD2|TRBV27
CASSIGGTSGRALAKNIQYF
>TRBJ1-5|TRBD1|TRBV10-2
CASSESLGGQGSRAQHF
>TRBJ1-2|-|TRBV2
CASWTEDKGGYGYTF
>TRBJ2-1|TRBD2|TRBV6-4
CASSDSGTSGGGNEQFF
>TRBJ2-7|TRBD1|TRBV28
CASSLGQGGLYEQYF
>TRBJ2-7|TRBD1|TRBV2
CASNQGQGAREQYF
>TRBJ1-2|TRBD1|TRBV10-3
CAISEFGTGLSLANYGYTF